This TCR beta chain was recovered during a study of cytomegalovirus exposure and HLA in healthy donors. Study-wide results and limits: In an earlier analysis, about 87% or about 30%: the productive usage of most TCR beta V segments. Cytomegalovirus-associated status was assigned to roughly 160 TCR beta chains.

Primers: 60 Vbeta forward and 13 Jbeta reverse. Clones were read by immunoSEQ multiplex PCR, and TCRdb kept only the in-frame ones, dropping some. The repertoire has fewer than 150,000 clones, around three quarters of them found once; the top ten carry 2.7%. On this clone: Its specificity is not known.

Material for sequencing was PBMCs. The TCR sequence derives from a woman aged 40 to 49 in good health and CMV-seropositive.

This CDR3 reads CAISSENEQFF. The CDR3 nucleotides are TGTGCCATCAGTAGTGAGAATGAGCAGTTCTTC. This chain joins TRBV10-3 and TRBJ2-1; D is ambiguous. V lost 5 bases, J lost 7 bases, and 6 bases lay in between. The CDR3 contains 11 residues. Germline-derived CDR1 and CDR2 are ENHRY and SYGVKD.